The 27 T cell receptor beta chains below all came from one sample that was sequenced in a study of T cell repertoires in cytomegalovirus infection. No antigen is known for these receptors. TCRdb called the reads again in MiXCR, with one record for every CDR3 protein. Here the sample spans about 920,000 distinct CDR3 sequences, roughly 30% being singletons. The sample here was cultured CD8+ T cells from PBMCs, taken from culture after CMV antigen stimulation. All receptors come from a human donor in good health (CMV status not recorded). Some clones in this sample may be carry-over from other donors' samples.

This chain joins TRBV7-2 and TRBJ2-7, with TRBD2 matching 8 bases. CDR1 and CDR2 from the germline V gene are SGHTA and FQGNSA. J lost 7 bases, V lost 1 base, and 9 bases had no gene match. The CDR3 contains 15 residues. In DNA form, the CDR3 reads TGTGCCAGCAGCTTAGGTTTGGGCGGGGGGCGAGAGCAGTACTTC. Translating it yields CASSLGLGGGREQYF. Full variable domain (remainder filled in from reference TRBV7-2 and TRBJ2-7): GAGVSQSPSNKVTEKGKDVELRCDPISGHTALYWYRQSLGQGLEFLIYFQGNSAPDKSGLPSDRFSAERTGGSVSTLTIQRTQQEDSAVYLCASSLGLGGGREQYFGPGTRLTVT.

This clonotype occurred a few times. The V call is TRBV2, the J call TRBJ1-2; TRBD1 aligns across 7 bases. Germline CDR1 and CDR2: SNHLY and FYNNEI. V gave up 0 bases and J gave up 5 bases; unmatched junction bases: 3. CDR3 length equals 14 residues. The CDR3 DNA is TGTGCCAGCAGTGAAGCGGGACAGCGTTATGGCTACACCTTC. Encoded protein: CASSEAGQRYGYTF.

This rearrangement joins TRBV5-6 to TRBJ1-1; no definite D call. CDR1 SGHDT and CDR2 YYEEEE come from the germline V gene. V lost 0 bases to trimming and J lost 1 base, with 10 bases between them. The CDR3 totals 15 residues. The CDR3 DNA reads TGTGCCAGCAGCTTGGATTGGTTCCCGAACACTGAAGCTTTCTTT. Amino acid sequence: CASSLDWFPNTEAFF.

The J gene is TRBJ2-7, the V gene TRBV7-2; possible D gene TRBD2, 6 bases. The CDR3 is 15 residues long. Trimming cost V 1 base and J 4 bases, with 14 bases left between them. Germline V gene lookup returns CDR1 SGHTA and CDR2 FQGNSA. The CDR3 nucleotides are TGTGCCAGCAGCTTAGGGGACTTCTCCCTTTACGAGCAGTACTTC. This codes for CASSLGDFSLYEQYF. Full variable domain (missing parts from reference TRBV7-2 and TRBJ2-7): GAGVSQSPSNKVTEKGKDVELRCDPISGHTALYWYRQSLGQGLEFLIYFQGNSAPDKSGLPSDRFSAERTGGSVSTLTIQRTQQEDSAVYLCASSLGDFSLYEQYFGPGTRLTVT.

This clonotype was found a few times. CDR3 sequence reads: CASSDKQGFAPLHF. The CDR3 region has the DNA TGTGCCAGCAGTGATAAACAGGGTTTTGCACCCCTCCACTTT. The V gene is TRBV2, the J gene TRBJ1-6; maybe TRBD1 (6 bases). Trimming removed 3 bases at V and 11 bases at J, with 14 bases between. This CDR3 spans 14 amino acids. Germline CDR1 and CDR2: SNHLY and FYNNEI.

The genes are TRBV5-1 and TRBJ1-2, with D possibly TRBD1 on 6 matching bases. The V end lost 2 bases, the J end lost 3 bases, and 11 bases lay between the germline ends. The CDR3 runs to 14 residues. Looked up from germline, CDR1 is SGHRS and CDR2 is YFSETQ. Here the CDR3 reads CASSLQTGHYGYTF. The CDR3 DNA sequence: TGCGCCAGCAGCTTACAGACAGGCCACTATGGCTACACCTTC.

The V call is TRBV5-1, the J call TRBJ1-3; maybe TRBD1 (6 bases). The CDR3 covers 15 residues. Trimming left V 0 bases short and J 3 bases short, with 10 bases between. Germline CDR1 reads SGHRS; CDR2 reads YFSETQ. The CDR3 region is CASSLVGARGNTIYF. The DNA of the CDR3 is TGCGCCAGCAGCTTGGTGGGGGCGCGTGGAAACACCATATATTTT.

This chain uses TRBV19 with TRBJ1-1; D unresolved. The CDR3 has 13 amino acids. Germline CDR1 and CDR2: LNHDA and SQIVND (reference sequence). The ends were cut back, 7 bases at V and 1 base at J, with 10 bases in the middle. CDR3 sequence: CASKDIANTEAFF. In nucleotides, the CDR3 is TGTGCCAGTAAAGACATCGCGAACACTGAAGCTTTCTTT.

This clonotype was counted a few times. The J gene is TRBJ2-1, the V gene TRBV19; 10 positions agree with TRBD2. CDR1 and CDR2 from the germline V gene are LNHDA and SQIVND (reference sequence). V trimming: 1 base; J trimming: 0 bases; junction bases outside the gene matches: 6. CDR3 length: 18 amino acids. DNA of the CDR3: TGTGCCAGTAGTATAGGTCTAGCGGGAGCCAGCTCCTACAATGAGCAGTTCTTC. Its protein is CASSIGLAGASSYNEQFF.

The V call is TRBV6-8, the J call TRBJ1-1; D gene ambiguous. The CDR3 extends over 14 amino acids. V was pared by 8 bases and J by 6 bases, with 19 bases between. Germline CDR1 reads MNHGY; CDR2 reads SAAAGT. The CDR3 DNA follows: TGTGCCAGCCGAAACTTCCAGGCACAGCCTGAAGCTTTCTTT. Translation: CASRNFQAQPEAFF.

V and J are TRBV7-9 and TRBJ1-5, with a possible D match to TRBD1 (6 bases). V lost 1 base, J lost 11 bases, and 15 bases lay in between. CDR1 SEHNR and CDR2 FQNEAQ come from the germline V gene (reference sequence). This CDR3 spans 14 amino acids. CDR3 loop: CASSLGGRGQSQHF. CDR3 DNA sequence: TGTGCCAGCAGCTTAGGCGGGCGGGGGCAGTCCCAGCATTTT. Together with reference TRBV7-9 and TRBJ1-5, the CDR3 gives the full variable domain: DTGVSQNPRHKITKRGQNVTFRCDPISEHNRLYWYRQTLGQGPEFLTYFQNEAQLEKSRLLSDRFSAERPKGSFSTLEIQRTEQGDSAMYLCASSLGGRGQSQHFGDGTRLSIL.

This clonotype was found a few times. This sequence joins TRBV19 and TRBJ1-2; D perhaps matches TRBD1 (5 bases). V was cut by 5 bases and J by 11 bases, with 15 bases left in between. The CDR3 is made up of 12 amino acids. Germline CDR1 reads LNHDA; CDR2 reads SQIVND (reference sequence). CDR3 sequence reads: CASSRDSFGYTF. DNA for the CDR3: TGTGCCAGTAGTCGCGACAGTTTTGGGTACACCTTC. Complete variable domain (other parts from reference TRBV19 and TRBJ1-2): DGGITQSPKYLFRKEGQNVTLSCEQNLNHDAMYWYRQDPGQGLRLIYYSQIVNDFQKGDIAEGYSVSREKKESFPLTVTSAQKNPTAFYLCASSRDSFGYTFGSGTRLTVV.

Only a few counts were recorded for this clonotype. V and J are TRBV20-1 and TRBJ2-7; perhaps TRBD2 as D (6 bases). Trimming stripped 3 bases from V and 3 bases from J, with 24 bases between. This CDR3 spans 17 amino acids. Per germline, CDR1 DFQATT and CDR2 SNEGSKA (reference sequence). CDR3 in DNA: TGCAGTGCTAGGCTAATCGGCCCCGCGCGGGAAGACTACGAGCAGTACTTC. It translates to CSARLIGPAREDYEQYF.

V and J are TRBV19 and TRBJ1-5; perhaps TRBD1 as D (5 bases). This CDR3 is built from 14 residues. Germline assignment: CDR1 LNHDA and CDR2 SQIVND (reference sequence). Trimming removed 3 bases at V and 3 bases at J, with 9 bases between. This CDR3 is CASSINRNNQPQHF. The CDR3, as DNA: TGTGCCAGTAGTATTAACAGGAACAATCAGCCCCAGCATTTT. Full variable domain (remainder filled in from reference TRBV19 and TRBJ1-5): DGGITQSPKYLFRKEGQNVTLSCEQNLNHDAMYWYRQDPGQGLRLIYYSQIVNDFQKGDIAEGYSVSREKKESFPLTVTSAQKNPTAFYLCASSINRNNQPQHFGDGTRLSIL.

The V and J genes are TRBV11-2 and TRBJ2-1, with D perhaps TRBD2 (5 bases). The germline gives CDR1 SGHAT, CDR2 FQNNGV. The CDR3 totals 15 residues. With 7 bases removed from V and 4 bases from J, the gap between germline ends came to 17 bases. The CDR3 loop is CASIFVRRGYNEQFF. CDR3 DNA sequence: TGTGCCAGCATATTCGTGAGACGGGGTTACAATGAGCAGTTCTTC.

The sample holds many counts of this clonotype. This may be a read error: a much more frequent sequence differs by one nucleotide. The gene calls are TRBV7-6 and TRBJ2-3, with D unclear. CDR3 size: 11 residues. Deletions cut 4 bases from V and 3 bases from J, with 2 bases between. Germline CDR1 reads SGHVS; CDR2 reads FNYEAQ. In DNA form, the CDR3 reads TGTGCCAGCAGCTGGACAGATACGCAGTATTTT. Amino acid sequence: CASSWTDTQYF.

The V call is TRBV4-1, the J call TRBJ2-3, with TRBD2 identical over 13 bases. V shed 3 bases and J 2 bases; nucleotides not matched to a gene: 5. The germline V gene encodes CDR1 MGHRA and CDR2 YSYEKL. The CDR3 contains 17 residues. The CDR3 region is CASSHQTSGGITDTQYF. Here the CDR3 DNA reads TGCGCCAGCAGCCACCAGACTAGCGGGGGGATCACAGATACGCAGTATTTT.

To note about this clonotype: This sequence may be a read error, since a much larger clone differs from it by one base. This rearrangement joins TRBV7-9 to TRBJ1-2; perhaps TRBD1 as D (6 bases). This CDR3 spans 14 amino acids. CDR1 SEHNR and CDR2 FQNEAQ come from the germline V gene (reference sequence). Written as DNA, the CDR3 is TGTGTCAGCAGCCAGCGGGGGCCCTTCTATGGCTACACCTTC. It encodes CVSSQRGPFYGYTF.

A word on this clonotype: The junction and the germline gene differ at one end; a read error may be behind it. The chain employs TRBV7-9 and TRBJ2-7, with D maybe TRBD2 (6 bases). The CDR3 runs 12 residues. The germline gives CDR1 SEHNR, CDR2 FQNEAQ (reference sequence). CDR3 bases: TGTGCCAGCAGCCCCCCGGGACGGGAGATGAACTTC. Its translation: CASSPPGREMNF.

The chain recombines TRBV9 with TRBJ1-1; D is perhaps TRBD1 (6 bases). V lost 1 base and J 5 bases, leaving 21 bases between the germline ends. From germline, CDR1 is SGDLS and CDR2 YYNGEE. The CDR3 is made up of 17 amino acids. The CDR3 nucleotides read TGTGCCAGCAGCGTATACTCCAGGGGACACCCGAAGACTGAAGCTTTCTTT. This gives the protein CASSVYSRGHPKTEAFF.

The rearrangement uses TRBV7-8 and TRBJ2-1; TRBD2 matches at 10 bases. CDR3 length: 16 residues. Germline trimming cut 4 bases from V and 2 bases from J; bases unmatched to any gene: 5. Looked up from germline, CDR1 is SGHVS and CDR2 is FQNEAQ. The CDR3 loop reads CASSSVGLAAYNEQFF. For the CDR3, the DNA is TGTGCCAGCAGCTCAGTAGGACTAGCGGCCTACAATGAGCAGTTCTTC. Full variable domain (missing parts from reference TRBV7-8 and TRBJ2-1): GAGVSQSPRYKVAKRGQDVALRCDPISGHVSLFWYQQALGQGPEFLTYFQNEAQLDKSGLPSDRFFAERPEGSVSTLKIQRTQQEDSAVYLCASSSVGLAAYNEQFFGPGTRLTVL.

The rearrangement uses TRBV19 and TRBJ1-1; perhaps TRBD1 as D (6 bases). This CDR3 is built from 12 residues. The V end lost 5 bases, the J end lost 7 bases, and 11 bases lay between the germline ends. Germline loops: CDR1 LNHDA, CDR2 SQIVND (reference sequence). CDR3 nucleotides: TGTGCCAGTAGTTGGGGGGCTGGTGAAGCTTTCTTT. Protein product: CASSWGAGEAFF.

The chain links TRBV27 to TRBJ1-2; 9 bases are shared with TRBD1. Germline trimming cut 0 bases from V and 0 bases from J; bases unmatched to any gene: 2. The CDR3 contains 16 residues. Germline CDR1 and CDR2: MNHEY and SMNVEV (reference sequence). CDR3 protein: CASSLSRQGANYGYTF. In DNA, the CDR3 is TGTGCCAGCAGTTTATCACGACAGGGGGCTAACTATGGCTACACCTTC.

The chain couples TRBV6-1 to TRBJ2-5; a weak D match, TRBD2 (7 bases). This CDR3 has 15 amino acids. Germline-derived CDR1 and CDR2 are MNHNS and SASEGT. Trimming left V 7 bases short and J 1 base short, with 16 bases between. The CDR3 region is CASNWEGGPQETQYF. The CDR3 DNA sequence: TGTGCCAGCAACTGGGAGGGGGGGCCCCAAGAGACCCAGTACTTC.

The table lists this clonotype with many counts. The rearrangement joins TRBV7-2 to TRBJ2-5; a weak D match, TRBD1 (5 bases). CDR1 is SGHTA, CDR2 FQGNSA, per germline. The CDR3 is 16 amino acids. V lost 5 bases, J lost 4 bases, and 20 bases lay in between. The CDR3 coding sequence is TGTGCCAGCAGCATGGGGCCCTTCCCCTTCTCAGAGACCCAGTACTTC. It specifies CASSMGPFPFSETQYF.

This chain joins TRBV6-4 and TRBJ2-2; D is uncertain. Trimming shortened V by 0 bases and J by 2 bases, and 13 bases separated the two germline ends. Looked up from germline, CDR1 is MRHNA and CDR2 is SNTAGT. The CDR3 runs 17 residues. The CDR3 loop reads CASSDSWTLENTGELFF. As DNA, the CDR3 is TGTGCCAGCAGTGACTCATGGACCCTGGAAAACACCGGGGAGCTGTTTTTT.

This chain joins TRBV4-1 and TRBJ2-7, with 7 positions matching TRBD1. The germline V gene has CDR1 MGHRA and CDR2 YSYEKL. Trimming cost V 1 base and J 2 bases; bases outside gene matches: 2. The CDR3 is 14 amino acids. CDR3 protein: CASSQVQGAYEQYV. As DNA, the CDR3 is TGCGCCAGCAGCCAAGTCCAGGGGGCCTACGAGCAGTACGTC.